This is a list of T cell receptor beta chains from one sample in a study of blood T cell repertoires in COVID-19. Clones were read by immunoSEQ multiplex PCR, and TCRdb kept only the in-frame ones, dropping some. The sample gives 150,000 to 200,000 clones, roughly nine tenths of which show up once; roughly 4% is in the top ten. Sequencing input: peripheral blood. Source of these receptors: a woman aged 65 to 85 with acute or convalescent COVID-19. Both conserved end residues are part of each CDR3. Each record gives: D gene, V gene, clone size, J gene, CDR3 protein, CDR3 DNA. A D gene is named only where the DNA matches it firmly. Some rows have no size entry. The others give once, few or many, or a class for an expanded clone.

d_gene: -
v_gene: TRBV7-2
abundance: -
j_gene: TRBJ1-6
CDR3aa: CASRPRQNSPLHF
CDR3nt: TGTGCCAGCAGACCTAGACAGAATTCACCCCTCCACTTT

d_gene: TRBD1
v_gene: TRBV7-9
abundance: -
j_gene: TRBJ1-1
CDR3aa: CASRIPEQGEVNTEAFF
CDR3nt: TGTGCCAGCAGAATACCTGAACAGGGGGAGGTGAACACTGAAGCTTTCTTT

d_gene: -
v_gene: TRBV9
abundance: -
j_gene: TRBJ1-1
CDR3aa: CASSSVTNTEAFF
CDR3nt: TGTGCCAGCAGCTCAGTCACGAACACTGAAGCTTTCTTT

d_gene: TRBD2
v_gene: TRBV28
abundance: -
j_gene: TRBJ2-1
CDR3aa: CASSLPSGAHNEQFF
CDR3nt: TGTGCCAGCAGTTTACCTAGCGGGGCCCACAATGAGCAGTTCTTC

d_gene: -
v_gene: TRBV19
abundance: -
j_gene: TRBJ1-5
CDR3aa: CASSIESGGTNQPQHF
CDR3nt: TGTGCCAGTAGTATAGAATCGGGGGGGACCAATCAGCCCCAGCATTTT

d_gene: TRBD2
v_gene: TRBV3-1/TRBV3-2
abundance: -
j_gene: TRBJ2-1
CDR3aa: CASSQVVLAGVNEQFF
CDR3nt: TGTGCCAGCAGCCAAGTCGTACTAGCGGGGGTCAATGAGCAGTTCTTC

d_gene: -
v_gene: TRBV19
abundance: -
j_gene: TRBJ1-2
CDR3aa: CASTPGGRDLYGYTF
CDR3nt: TGTGCCAGTACCCCGGGGGGGCGCGATCTCTATGGCTACACCTTC

d_gene: -
v_gene: TRBV5-1
abundance: -
j_gene: TRBJ2-7
CDR3aa: CASSLDSGITPGQYF
CDR3nt: TGCGCCAGCAGCTTGGATTCGGGGATCACTCCCGGGCAGTACTTC

d_gene: -
v_gene: TRBV20-1
abundance: once
j_gene: TRBJ1-2
CDR3aa: CSVQGGYGYTF
CDR3nt: TGCAGTGTTCAGGGAGGGTATGGCTACACCTTC

d_gene: -
v_gene: TRBV7-8
abundance: few
j_gene: TRBJ1-5
CDR3aa: CASSLYVGGHQPQHF
CDR3nt: TGTGCCAGCAGCTTATACGTAGGGGGTCATCAGCCCCAGCATTTT

d_gene: -
v_gene: TRBV7-9
abundance: -
j_gene: TRBJ2-3
CDR3aa: CASSPPGTYTDTQYF
CDR3nt: TGTGCCAGCAGCCCCCCGGGAACCTACACAGATACGCAGTATTTT

d_gene: -
v_gene: TRBV10-3
abundance: -
j_gene: TRBJ1-3
CDR3aa: CATRQDSGNTIYF
CDR3nt: TGTGCCACTAGACAGGACTCTGGAAACACCATATATTTT

d_gene: TRBD1
v_gene: TRBV7-2
abundance: -
j_gene: TRBJ2-1
CDR3aa: CASSLVSGTGRNEQFF
CDR3nt: TGTGCCAGCAGCTTAGTATCCGGGACAGGGAGAAATGAGCAGTTCTTC

d_gene: TRBD1
v_gene: TRBV24-1
abundance: -
j_gene: TRBJ1-4
CDR3aa: CATSDSGQVNEKLFF
CDR3nt: TGTGCCACCAGTGATTCCGGACAGGTTAATGAAAAACTGTTTTTT

d_gene: -
v_gene: TRBV30
abundance: -
j_gene: TRBJ1-1
CDR3aa: CAWSVTVGRGPLPGAFF
CDR3nt: TGTGCCTGGAGTGTAACAGTCGGCAGGGGCCCACTACCGGGAGCTTTCTTT

d_gene: -
v_gene: TRBV2
abundance: -
j_gene: TRBJ1-6
CDR3aa: CASSERGSTNSPLHF
CDR3nt: TGTGCCAGCAGTGAAAGGGGGAGCACTAATTCACCCCTCCACTTT

d_gene: TRBD1
v_gene: TRBV5-6
abundance: -
j_gene: TRBJ1-5
CDR3aa: CASSSTTMDRNQPQHF
CDR3nt: TGTGCCAGCAGCTCCACCACCATGGACAGGAATCAGCCCCAGCATTTT

d_gene: -
v_gene: TRBV6-5
abundance: -
j_gene: TRBJ1-1
CDR3aa: CASSPGGGLGTEAFF
CDR3nt: TGTGCCAGCAGTCCGGGGGGGGGCTTGGGCACTGAAGCTTTCTTT

d_gene: -
v_gene: TRBV2
abundance: once
j_gene: TRBJ1-5
CDR3aa: CASSVLANQPQHF
CDR3nt: TGTGCCAGCAGTGTGCTGGCTAATCAGCCCCAGCATTTT

d_gene: TRBD1
v_gene: TRBV7-9
abundance: -
j_gene: TRBJ1-2
CDR3aa: CASSQGQGDGYTF
CDR3nt: TGTGCCAGCAGCCAGGGACAGGGCGATGGCTACACCTTC

d_gene: -
v_gene: TRBV4-3
abundance: -
j_gene: TRBJ1-2
CDR3aa: CASSQDTRGGYTF
CDR3nt: TGCGCCAGCAGCCAAGATACCAGGGGTGGCTACACCTTC

d_gene: -
v_gene: TRBV5-1
abundance: -
j_gene: TRBJ2-7
CDR3aa: CASSLEAGPYEQYF
CDR3nt: TGCGCCAGCAGCTTGGAGGCAGGGCCCTACGAGCAGTACTTC

d_gene: -
v_gene: TRBV7-6
abundance: once
j_gene: TRBJ2-3
CDR3aa: CASSRQSTDTQYF
CDR3nt: TGTGCCAGCAGCCGACAGAGCACAGATACGCAGTATTTT

d_gene: -
v_gene: TRBV24-1
abundance: -
j_gene: TRBJ1-1
CDR3aa: CATSDVSGTEAFF
CDR3nt: TGTGCCACCAGTGATGTCAGCGGGACTGAAGCTTTCTTT

d_gene: -
v_gene: TRBV30
abundance: -
j_gene: TRBJ1-1
CDR3aa: CAWKQDFTEAFF
CDR3nt: TGTGCCTGGAAGCAGGATTTCACTGAAGCTTTCTTT

d_gene: TRBD2
v_gene: TRBV30
abundance: -
j_gene: TRBJ2-2
CDR3aa: CAWSVGLAETGELFF
CDR3nt: TGTGCCTGGAGTGTAGGACTAGCGGAGACCGGGGAGCTGTTTTTT

d_gene: TRBD1
v_gene: TRBV20-1
abundance: -
j_gene: TRBJ1-1
CDR3aa: CSASPPGTGTTEAFF
CDR3nt: TGCAGTGCTAGTCCTCCCGGGACAGGGACCACTGAAGCTTTCTTT

d_gene: -
v_gene: TRBV18
abundance: -
j_gene: TRBJ1-1
CDR3aa: CASTNEGVAFF
CDR3nt: TGTGCCAGCACTAACGAGGGGGTCGCTTTCTTT

d_gene: -
v_gene: TRBV4-2
abundance: -
j_gene: TRBJ2-3
CDR3aa: CASSQGTSTDTQYF
CDR3nt: TGTGCCAGCAGCCAGGGGACTAGCACAGATACGCAGTATTTT

d_gene: TRBD1
v_gene: TRBV18
abundance: -
j_gene: TRBJ1-4
CDR3aa: CASSLQGFGTNEKLFF
CDR3nt: TGTGCCAGCTCACTACAGGGGTTCGGAACTAATGAAAAACTGTTTTTT

d_gene: -
v_gene: TRBV5-6
abundance: -
j_gene: TRBJ1-6
CDR3aa: CASSLVGRVGSPLHF
CDR3nt: TGTGCCAGCAGCCTTGTAGGCAGGGTAGGCTCACCCCTCCACTTT

d_gene: -
v_gene: TRBV6-2/TRBV6-3
abundance: -
j_gene: TRBJ2-5
CDR3aa: CASSYVGGRETQYF
CDR3nt: TGTGCCAGCAGTTACGTCGGGGGTAGAGAGACCCAGTACTTC

d_gene: TRBD1
v_gene: TRBV2
abundance: -
j_gene: TRBJ1-5
CDR3aa: CASSGMTGHQHF
CDR3nt: TGTGCCAGCAGTGGCATGACAGGGCACCAGCATTTT

d_gene: TRBD1
v_gene: TRBV4-1
abundance: -
j_gene: TRBJ2-7
CDR3aa: CASSQEGQPSYEQYF
CDR3nt: TGCGCCAGCAGCCAAGAGGGACAGCCCTCCTACGAGCAGTACTTC

d_gene: TRBD1
v_gene: TRBV7-2
abundance: few
j_gene: TRBJ2-7
CDR3aa: CASSSMTGNYEQYF
CDR3nt: TGTGCCAGCAGCTCCATGACAGGGAACTACGAGCAGTACTTC

d_gene: -
v_gene: TRBV7-2
abundance: -
j_gene: TRBJ1-6
CDR3aa: CASSYGPNSPLHF
CDR3nt: TGTGCCAGCAGTTATGGGCCCAATTCACCCCTCCACTTT

d_gene: TRBD1
v_gene: TRBV30
abundance: -
j_gene: TRBJ2-7
CDR3aa: CAWAKDRGFNEQYF
CDR3nt: TGTGCCTGGGCAAAGGACAGGGGATTCAACGAGCAGTACTTC

d_gene: -
v_gene: TRBV3-1/TRBV3-2
abundance: -
j_gene: TRBJ2-2
CDR3aa: CASSRDSAGELFF
CDR3nt: TGTGCCAGCAGCCGGGACTCGGCCGGGGAGCTGTTTTTT

d_gene: -
v_gene: TRBV30
abundance: -
j_gene: TRBJ2-1
CDR3aa: CAWSVMSEQFF
CDR3nt: TGTGCCTGGAGTGTAATGAGTGAGCAGTTCTTC